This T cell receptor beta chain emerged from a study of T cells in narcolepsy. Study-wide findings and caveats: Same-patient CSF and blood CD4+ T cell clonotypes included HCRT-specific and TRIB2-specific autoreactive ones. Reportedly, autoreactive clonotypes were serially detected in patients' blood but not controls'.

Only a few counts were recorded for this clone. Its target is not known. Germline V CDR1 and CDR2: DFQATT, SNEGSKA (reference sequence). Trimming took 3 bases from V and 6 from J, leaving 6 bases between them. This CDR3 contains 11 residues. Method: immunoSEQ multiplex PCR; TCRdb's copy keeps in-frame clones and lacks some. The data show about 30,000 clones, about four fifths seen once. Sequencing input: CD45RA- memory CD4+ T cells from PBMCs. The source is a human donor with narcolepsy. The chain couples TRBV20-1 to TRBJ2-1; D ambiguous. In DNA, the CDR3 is TGCAGTGCTAGTCGGTCCAATGAGCAGTTCTTC. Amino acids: CSASRSNEQFF.